The TCR beta chain described here comes from a study of CD8+ T cells in alopecia areata. On the study more broadly: Patients in the treated group were given tofacitinib by mouth, 5 to 10 mg twice a day. Study observations and caveats: Normal scalp showed lower clonality than lesional scalp, especially alopecia totalis/universalis.

Once RNA had been extracted, it was reverse transcribed into cDNA to act as the sequencing template. Assay used: immunoSEQ multiplex PCR; TCRdb lists only in-frame clones, some missing. The sample lists approximately 140,000 clones, over 80% occurring once. Lesional scalp punch biopsies and peripheral blood came from alopecia areata patients. PBMC-derived CD4+ and CD8+ T cells were sorted. Concerning this clone: The antigen is unknown.

CDR1 and CDR2 from the germline V gene are SEHNR and FQNEAQ (reference sequence). CDR3 size: 12 residues. V gave up 6 bases and J gave up 4 bases; unmatched junction bases: 0. J is TRBJ2-4 and V is TRBV7-9; 7 nucleotides agree with TRBD1. The sequence was collected from a human donor with alopecia areata. This specimen consisted of CD8+ T cells sorted from blood, obtained at week 0. CDR3 region: CASRGQKNIQYF. The CDR3 DNA reads as TGTGCCAGCAGGGGACAGAAAAACATTCAGTACTTC.